This T cell receptor (beta chain) was found in a study of early T cells in non-severe SARS-CoV-2 infection. Study information: Sequencing input comprised bulk RNA from unsorted whole blood; chain pairing was not available.

As for this clonotype: As yet, its antigen is unknown.

Tagging with unique molecular identifiers was applied to individual cDNA molecules. From the 5' RACE reads, TCRdb called clonotypes with MiXCR, one entry per CDR3 protein. Of 120,000 or so distinct CDR3 sequences in the sample, around 12% were seen once. Trimming removed 7 bases at V and 8 bases at J, with 14 bases between. CDR1 and CDR2 (germline): SQVTM, ANQGSEA. This CDR3 contains 11 residues. Study observations and caveats: VDJdb-based annotation leaned toward anti-spike CD8 responses and missed private and CD4 specificities.

Sequenced here: whole blood, sampled at baseline. The chain combines TRBV29-1 with TRBJ1-2; no firm D call. This receptor was taken from an adult who was a healthcare worker with PCR-confirmed SARS-CoV-2 infection or an uninfected control (not recorded which). CDR3 sequence (DNA): TGCAGCGCCATTGCGGTGGGGGGCTACACCTTC. It codes for CSAIAVGGYTF.